The 25 T cell receptor beta chains in this list originate from one sample, sequenced in a study of T cell changes during pregnancy in multiple sclerosis. The repertoire was sequenced with immunoSEQ multiplex PCR; TCRdb's copy has only in-frame clones and lacks some. Of more than 45,000 clones listed, approximately 95% are singletons. The sequencing here drew on CD4+ T cells from peripheral blood mononuclear cells, taken in the first trimester of pregnancy. The receptor source for this set is a female donor with multiple sclerosis, enrolled in a pregnancy study.

The V call is TRBV14, the J call TRBJ2-3; weak D call: TRBD2 (6 bases). The CDR3 covers 17 residues. CDR1 is SGHDN, CDR2 FVKESK, per germline. The V and J ends lost 3 bases and 2 bases respectively, with 18 bases between them. The CDR3 DNA sequence: TGTGCCAGCAGCCAGGGGTGGGGGGACCCCGACACAGATACGCAGTATTTT. Protein sequence: CASSQGWGDPDTDTQYF.

The V and J genes are TRBV11-3 and TRBJ2-1, with 8 bases identical to TRBD2. V shed 5 bases, J shed 5 bases, and the junction held 14 bases outside the gene matches. Germline V gene sequence: CDR1 SGHNT, CDR2 YENEEA. The CDR3 has 17 residues. The CDR3 sequence is CASSPRRAGEANNEQFF. For the CDR3, the DNA is TGTGCCAGCAGCCCACGAAGAGCGGGGGAGGCTAACAATGAGCAGTTCTTC.

The rearrangement uses TRBV5-1 and TRBJ1-6; D possibly corresponds to TRBD1 (5 bases). Deletions cut 5 bases from V and 4 bases from J, with 10 bases between. There are 14 residues in the CDR3. Germline CDR1 reads SGHRS; CDR2 reads YFSETQ. The chain's CDR3 is CASSPQGYNSPLHF. The CDR3 nucleotides read TGCGCCAGCAGTCCGCAGGGTTATAATTCACCCCTCCACTTT.

V usage is TRBV2 and J usage is TRBJ1-3, with a tentative D call TRBD1 (5 bases). The CDR3 is 16 residues long. CDR1 is SNHLY, CDR2 FYNNEI, per germline. V was trimmed by 6 bases and J by 0 bases, leaving 15 bases between them. As DNA, the CDR3 is TGTGCCAGCAGCCCGGGACTGACAATCTCTGGAAACACCATATATTTT. Its translation is CASSPGLTISGNTIYF.

This clone was counted once. The chain couples TRBV19 to TRBJ2-6, with unresolved D. Germline V gene data show CDR1 as LNHDA and CDR2 as SQIVND (reference sequence). This CDR3 contains 16 residues. The V gene lost 3 bases and the J gene lost 0 bases, with 9 bases spanning the gap. The CDR3 region has the DNA TGTGCCAGTAGTATTTCAGGTCTCTCTGGGGCCAACGTCCTGACTTTC. Translation: CASSISGLSGANVLTF.

The chain combines TRBV27 with TRBJ2-3, with 7 bases lining up with TRBD2. The germline V gene encodes CDR1 MNHEY and CDR2 SMNVEV (reference sequence). This CDR3 spans 14 amino acids. V shed 6 bases, J shed 1 base, and the junction held 4 bases outside the gene matches. In DNA, the CDR3 is TGTGCCAGCAGGTCCAGCGGGGGCACAGATACGCAGTATTTT. Translating gives CASRSSGGTDTQYF.

The genes are TRBV5-4 and TRBJ1-2, with TRBD1 as a possible D gene (6 bases). V was shortened by 3 bases and J by 5 bases, with 17 bases between the two germline ends. The CDR3 has 15 residues. CDR1 is SGHNT, CDR2 YYREEE, per germline (reference sequence). The chain's CDR3 is CASSSGAGLTYGYTF. For the CDR3, the DNA is TGTGCCAGCAGCTCAGGGGCAGGGTTGACGTATGGCTACACCTTC.

A few counts support this clone. The chain couples TRBV5-4 to TRBJ2-1, with 9 bases fitting TRBD2. Germline V gives CDR1 SGHNT, CDR2 YYREEE (reference sequence). Losses at the gene ends were 0 bases for V and 4 bases for J; bases not matched to a gene: 5. The CDR3 is 16 residues long. CDR3 bases: TGTGCCAGCAGCTTGGTCCTGGCGGGGGGGTACAATGAGCAGTTCTTC. Encoded protein: CASSLVLAGGYNEQFF. The complete variable domain, with remaining parts taken from reference TRBV5-4 and TRBJ2-1, reads ETGVTQSPTHLIKTRGQQVTLRCSSQSGHNTVSWYQQALGQGPQFIFQYYREEENGRGNFPPRFSGLQFPNYSSELNVNALELDDSALYLCASSLVLAGGYNEQFFGPGTRLTVL.

The chain links TRBV6-1 to TRBJ2-7; TRBD2 might be the D (6 bases). Germline V gene lookup returns CDR1 MNHNS and CDR2 SASEGT. V lost 0 bases and J lost 2, with 11 bases in between. This CDR3 has 15 residues. The CDR3 nucleotides are TGTGCCAGCAGTGAAGCTAGCGGCGGTACCTACGAGCAGTACTTC. Its protein is CASSEASGGTYEQYF.

V usage is TRBV10-3 and J usage is TRBJ1-2, with TRBD1 matching over 8 bases. Trimming removed 7 bases from V and 8 bases from J; junction bases left unmatched: 9. CDR1 and CDR2 from the germline V gene are ENHRY and SYGVKD. This CDR3 is built from 13 residues. CDR3 bases: TGTGCCATCACCCCCGACAGGGGTCTGGGCTACACCTTC. Translation: CAITPDRGLGYTF.

A single count supports this clone. The chain joins TRBV20-1 to TRBJ2-1; no firm D call. The V and J ends lost 6 bases and 5 bases respectively, with 8 bases between them. CDR3 length: 11 residues. Germline CDR1 is DFQATT and CDR2 is SNEGSKA (reference sequence). The CDR3 sequence: CSARFHNEQFF. The DNA for the CDR3 is TGCAGTGCCAGGTTCCACAATGAGCAGTTCTTC.

The chain uses TRBV6-1 and TRBJ1-6, with D maybe TRBD1 (6 bases). In germline, CDR1 is MNHNS, CDR2 SASEGT. Trimming stripped 2 bases from V and 16 bases from J, with 15 bases between. The CDR3 totals 13 residues. The CDR3 DNA reads TGTGCCAGCAGTGAACCATGGACAGTGGGGCTCCACTTT. Encoded protein: CASSEPWTVGLHF.

This chain's CDR3 is CASLDREGAETQYF. The CDR3 bases are TGTGCCAGCCTGGACAGGGAGGGGGCAGAGACCCAGTACTTC. The chain joins TRBV2 to TRBJ2-5; tentatively, D is TRBD1 (8 bases). CDR1 is SNHLY and CDR2 is FYNNEI in the germline V gene. Deletions cut 8 bases from V and 4 bases from J, with 17 bases between. The CDR3 covers 14 residues.

A remark on this clone: A read error may produce the germline difference seen at one junction end. The CDR3: CASSEGGTGELFF. In DNA, the CDR3 is TGTGCCAGCAGCGAAGGAGGCACCGGGGAGCTGTTTTTT. The J gene is TRBJ2-2, the V gene TRBV2; tentatively, D is TRBD2 (5 bases). Looked up from germline, CDR1 is SNHLY and CDR2 is FYNNEI. The CDR3 contains 13 residues.

The chain joins TRBV11-2 to TRBJ1-2, with D possibly TRBD1 on 5 matching bases. V shed 5 bases and J shed 4 bases, with 20 bases lying between them. Germline CDR1 reads SGHAT; CDR2 reads FQNNGV. The CDR3 sequence is 16 residues long. CDR3 nucleotide sequence: TGTGCCAGCAGCGCAGACCCGAGTTTCGGGGGCTATGGCTACACCTTC. Protein sequence: CASSADPSFGGYGYTF. Full variable domain (outside the CDR3, taken from reference TRBV11-2 and TRBJ1-2): EAGVAQSPRYKIIEKRQSVAFWCNPISGHATLYWYQQILGQGPKLLIQFQNNGVVDDSQLPKDRFSAERLKGVDSTLKIQPAKLEDSAVYLCASSADPSFGGYGYTFGSGTRLTVV.

The gene calls are TRBV7-8 and TRBJ1-5, with 7 nucleotides matching TRBD1. There are 13 residues in the CDR3. V shed 6 bases, J shed 7 bases, and the junction held 6 bases outside the gene matches. The germline CDR1 and CDR2 sequences are SGHVS and FQNEAQ. The CDR3 spells CASRDRVGQPQHF. The DNA of the CDR3 is TGTGCCAGCAGAGACAGGGTAGGACAGCCCCAGCATTTT.

The rearrangement links TRBV2 to TRBJ2-7; the match to TRBD1 covers 8 bases. V trimming: 3 bases; J trimming: 0 bases; junction bases outside the gene matches: 10. The CDR3 covers 17 residues. CDR1 and CDR2 from the germline V gene are SNHLY and FYNNEI. The DNA for the CDR3 is TGTGCCAGCAGTGACCGCGTCCCGGGACAGGTCTCCTACGAGCAGTACTTC. Residues: CASSDRVPGQVSYEQYF.

The V and J genes are TRBV19 and TRBJ1-4, with 7 bases matching TRBD1. The V segment lost 1 base and the J segment 8 bases; nucleotides outside the gene matches: 10. Germline V CDR1 and CDR2: LNHDA, SQIVND (reference sequence). The length of the CDR3 is 16 residues. Here the CDR3 reads CASSIGYRGLGEKLFF. In nucleotides, the CDR3 is TGTGCCAGTAGTATAGGGTACAGGGGACTTGGGGAAAAACTGTTTTTT.

The V gene is TRBV5-1, the J gene TRBJ2-3; unclear D gene. Deletions cut 5 bases from V and 3 bases from J, with 10 bases between. CDR1 is SGHRS and CDR2 is YFSETQ in the germline V gene. The CDR3 spans 13 residues. CDR3 region: CASSSGLTDTQYF. Written as DNA, the CDR3 is TGCGCCAGCAGTTCCGGGTTAACAGATACGCAGTATTTT.

The chain joins TRBV9 to TRBJ2-7, with D possibly matching TRBD1 (6 bases). The CDR3 loop spans 15 amino acids. Deletions cut 1 base from V and 0 bases from J, with 11 bases between. Germline-derived CDR1 and CDR2 are SGDLS and YYNGEE. This chain's CDR3 is CASSVTGTPSYEQYF. DNA of the CDR3: TGTGCCAGCAGCGTAACCGGGACACCCTCCTACGAGCAGTACTTC.

The chain has TRBV7-3 and TRBJ2-1; possibly TRBD1 for D (5 bases). This CDR3 has 15 residues. The ends were cut back, 2 bases at V and 4 bases at J, with 12 bases in the middle. Germline values: CDR1 SGHTA, CDR2 FQGTGA. CDR3 DNA: TGTGCCAGCAGCTTACAGGGTTTGGGATACAATGAGCAGTTCTTC. Translated, it gives CASSLQGLGYNEQFF.

The V and J genes are TRBV7-9 and TRBJ2-5; D is unresolved. The CDR3 totals 14 residues. The germline V gene encodes CDR1 SEHNR and CDR2 FQNEAQ (reference sequence). Trimming took off 5 bases at V and 5 bases at J, with 15 bases between the two ends. CDR3 amino acids: CASSPTTFGETQYF. CDR3 nucleotides: TGTGCCAGCAGCCCCACTACCTTCGGGGAGACCCAGTACTTC. The whole variable domain, filled in from reference TRBV7-9 and TRBJ2-5, reads DTGVSQNPRHKITKRGQNVTFRCDPISEHNRLYWYRQTLGQGPEFLTYFQNEAQLEKSRLLSDRFSAERPKGSFSTLEIQRTEQGDSAMYLCASSPTTFGETQYFGPGTRLLVL.

This chain connects TRBV6-5 to TRBJ1-4, with unresolved D. The CDR3 contains 15 residues. CDR1 and CDR2 from the germline V gene are MNHEY and SVGAGI. Trimming removed 5 bases at V and 8 bases at J, with 18 bases between. CDR3 nucleotides: TGTGCCAGCAGTACCAACGACTACACCCGAGAAAAACTGTTTTTT. Translating gives CASSTNDYTREKLFF.

The chain has TRBV11-3 and TRBJ2-2, with D possibly matching TRBD2 (6 bases). Germline values: CDR1 SGHNT, CDR2 YENEEA. Trimming cost V 5 bases and J 4 bases, with 11 bases left between them. The CDR3 loop spans 14 amino acids. The CDR3 coding sequence is TGTGCCAGCAGCGCCCTCGGGAGCACCGGGGAGCTGTTTTTT. Translating gives CASSALGSTGELFF.

The rearrangement links TRBV15 to TRBJ2-5, with D maybe TRBD2 (7 bases). Trimming cost V 2 bases and J 5 bases, with 24 bases left between them. The CDR3 runs 18 residues. The germline CDR1 and CDR2 sequences are LNHNV and YYDKDF (reference sequence). The CDR3 region is CATSRLGGAGDGMETQYF. The CDR3, as DNA: TGTGCCACCAGCAGACTGGGGGGGGCGGGGGACGGTATGGAGACCCAGTACTTC.